The next 26 T cell receptor beta chains were all read from a single sample in a study of blood T cell repertoires in COVID-19. Repertoires were generated with immunoSEQ multiplex PCR, while TCRdb's copy carries only in-frame clones and drops some. The sample contains 150,000 to 200,000 clones, 84% of which appear only once. Sequencing was done on a sample of PBMCs or T cells enriched from blood (not recorded which). Receptors originate from a man aged 40-50 years who had recovered from COVID-19.

Points on this clone: Other DNA variants within this sample encode the same CDR3. The V gene is TRBV7-9, the J gene TRBJ1-5; D not certain. The ends were cut back, 1 base at V and 3 bases at J, with 7 bases in the middle. The CDR3 is 14 amino acids. Germline-derived CDR1 and CDR2 are SEHNR and FQNEAQ (reference sequence). CDR3 in amino acids: CASSLGPNNQPQHF. The CDR3 DNA is TGTGCCAGCAGCTTAGGTCCCAACAATCAGCCCCAGCATTTT.

The rearrangement links TRBV3-1 (or the pseudogene TRBV3-2) to TRBJ2-1; D remains unclear. The CDR3 is 15 residues long. Germline CDR1 and CDR2: LGHDT and YNNKEL (reference sequence). Trimming removed 1 base at V and 4 bases at J, with 11 bases between. The CDR3 DNA reads as TGTGCCAGCAGCCAAGGGGTACGGGTATACAATGAGCAGTTCTTC. As protein: CASSQGVRVYNEQFF.

The genes are TRBV4-2 and TRBJ1-1; 7 bases match TRBD1. Germline V CDR1 and CDR2: LGHNA, YNFKEQ. The CDR3 consists of 16 residues. After removal of 0 bases from V and 5 bases from J, the junction contained 9 bases not matched to a gene. The CDR3: CASSQDLPNRGTEAFF. CDR3 coding DNA: TGTGCCAGCAGCCAAGACTTACCAAACAGGGGAACTGAAGCTTTCTTT.

The chain links TRBV11-3 to TRBJ1-6; weak D call: TRBD1 (6 bases). Per germline, CDR1 SGHNT and CDR2 YENEEA. The CDR3 extends over 14 amino acids. V was pared by 1 base and J by 7 bases, with 8 bases between. The CDR3, as DNA: TGTGCCAGCAGCTTAGGGGGGCGCAATTCACCCCTCCACTTT. It codes for CASSLGGRNSPLHF. Looking up the rest from reference TRBV11-3 and TRBJ1-6 gives the full variable domain: EAGVVQSPRYKIIEKKQPVAFWCNPISGHNTLYWYLQNLGQGPELLIRYENEEAVDDSQLPKDRFSAERLKGVDSTLKIQPAELGDSAVYLCASSLGGRNSPLHFGNGTRLTVT.

The rearrangement links TRBV6-2 or TRBV6-3 to TRBJ2-5, with no clear D. This CDR3 has 14 residues. Germline V gene data show CDR1 as MNHEY and CDR2 as SVGEGT. V was pared by 1 base and J by 1 base, with 7 bases between. The CDR3 reads CASSYFTGQETQYF. CDR3 nucleotides: TGTGCCAGCAGTTACTTCACTGGCCAAGAGACCCAGTACTTC.

The chain couples TRBV7-2 to TRBJ2-7; TRBD2 aligns across 10 bases. The CDR3 covers 14 residues. The germline V gene encodes CDR1 SGHTA and CDR2 FQGNSA. The trim removed 3 bases at V and 3 bases at J, leaving 2 bases unmatched. The CDR3 DNA follows: TGTGCCAGCAGCTTTAGCGGGGGGAACTACGAGCAGTACTTC. Its protein product is CASSFSGGNYEQYF.

This clone was counted only a few times. CDR3 sequence: CASSSTPSGIGGYTF. As DNA, the CDR3 is TGTGCCAGCAGCTCAACCCCCTCGGGGATCGGTGGCTACACCTTC. The genes are TRBV5-5 and TRBJ1-2; D is undetermined. The CDR3 extends over 15 amino acids. The V end lost 3 bases, the J end lost 7 bases, and 19 bases lay between the germline ends. From germline, CDR1 is SGHKS and CDR2 YYEKEE (reference sequence).

The CDR3 protein is CASSEYRGTEAFF. In DNA form, the CDR3 reads TGTGCCAGCAGTGAGTATAGGGGTACTGAAGCTTTCTTT. The chain is built from TRBV6-4 and TRBJ1-1, with D perhaps TRBD1 (5 bases). In germline, CDR1 is MRHNA, CDR2 SNTAGT. Trimming left V 3 bases short and J 5 bases short, with 10 bases between. This CDR3 is built from 13 residues.

The CDR3 DNA reads as TGTGCCAGCAGCCGACAGGGGACGGACACTGAAGCTTTCTTT. Residues: CASSRQGTDTEAFF. This rearrangement joins TRBV7-3 to TRBJ1-1; 8 bases map to TRBD1. J gave up 3 bases and V 5 bases, and 5 bases lay outside the gene matches. Germline V lookup: CDR1 SGHTA, CDR2 FQGTGA. There are 14 residues in the CDR3.

V is TRBV7-9 and J is TRBJ2-3; TRBD1 might be the D (6 bases). The length of the CDR3 is 14 residues. Germline V gene data show CDR1 as SEHNR and CDR2 as FQNEAQ (reference sequence). V was shortened by 5 bases and J by 0 bases, with 9 bases between the two germline ends. Here the CDR3 DNA reads TGTGCCAGCAGCCCCGACAGGAGCACAGATACGCAGTATTTT. Its translation is CASSPDRSTDTQYF.

This sequence joins TRBV5-5 and TRBJ2-3; D is unclear. The V end lost 1 base, the J end lost 2 bases, and 8 bases lay between the germline ends. Looked up from germline, CDR1 is SGHKS and CDR2 is YYEKEE (reference sequence). There are 14 residues in the CDR3. The CDR3 sequence is CASSLSQATDTQYF. CDR3 DNA: TGTGCCAGCAGCTTGAGCCAGGCCACAGATACGCAGTATTTT.

The chain joins TRBV5-6 to TRBJ1-2; 8 bases agree with TRBD1. Germline values: CDR1 SGHDT, CDR2 YYEEEE. This CDR3 has 17 residues. The V segment lost 6 bases and the J segment 4 bases; nucleotides outside the gene matches: 17. The CDR3: CASNLPRRQGISYGYTF. The CDR3 DNA follows: TGTGCCAGCAACCTCCCCCGCAGACAGGGGATTAGCTATGGCTACACCTTC.

Only one count was recorded for this clone. The chain combines TRBV5-1 with TRBJ2-3; D uncertain. The CDR3 loop spans 13 amino acids. CDR1 is SGHRS and CDR2 is YFSETQ in the germline V gene. Between the trimmed V and J ends, which lost 4 bases and 5 bases, there was a span of 11 bases. The CDR3 nucleotides read TGCGCCAGCAGCCCCTCCAGTGGAGATACGCAGTATTTT. Protein: CASSPSSGDTQYF.

This chain connects TRBV30 to TRBJ1-1, with D possibly TRBD1 on 5 matching bases. The V and J ends lost 3 bases and 10 bases respectively, with 15 bases between them. The CDR3 loop spans 12 amino acids. From germline, CDR1 is GTSNPN and CDR2 SVGIG (reference sequence). CDR3 protein: CAWRGGALGAFF. The CDR3 nucleotides are TGTGCCTGGAGGGGGGGTGCGTTGGGAGCTTTCTTT.

The chain couples TRBV19 to TRBJ1-2, with a tentative D call TRBD1 (5 bases). V was cut by 3 bases and J by 3 bases, with 14 bases left in between. This CDR3 contains 15 residues. CDR1 is LNHDA, CDR2 SQIVND, per germline (reference sequence). This CDR3 reads CASSMVGRGDYGYTF. Written as DNA, the CDR3 is TGTGCCAGTAGTATGGTGGGGCGGGGAGACTATGGCTACACCTTC.

The rearrangement links TRBV7-8 to TRBJ2-3; 7 bases agree with TRBD2. Germline V lookup: CDR1 SGHVS, CDR2 FQNEAQ. Unmatched junction bases numbered 2, after V lost 2 bases and J lost 0 bases. This CDR3 has 15 amino acids. CDR3 DNA sequence: TGTGCCAGCAGCTTATCTAGCGGTAGCACAGATACGCAGTATTTT. It specifies CASSLSSGSTDTQYF.

The V and J genes are TRBV29-1 and TRBJ1-5; D is ambiguous. V gave up 4 bases and J gave up 0 bases, with 7 bases separating them. CDR1 is SQVTM and CDR2 is ANQGSEA in the germline V gene. This CDR3 region has 13 residues. DNA for the CDR3: TGCAGCGTTGCGGTCAATAGCAATCAGCCCCAGCATTTT. It yields the protein CSVAVNSNQPQHF.

The chain combines TRBV27 with TRBJ1-1; 7 bases map to TRBD1. Germline loops: CDR1 MNHEY, CDR2 SMNVEV (reference sequence). CDR3 length: 16 residues. Germline trimming cut 4 bases from V and 1 base from J; bases unmatched to any gene: 9. For the CDR3, the DNA is TGTGCCAGCAGTTCCCCGACAGGGTTTGGGAACACTGAAGCTTTCTTT. Translated, it gives CASSSPTGFGNTEAFF.

V is TRBV10-3 and J is TRBJ2-1; D ambiguous. Deletions cut 4 bases from V and 6 bases from J, with 4 bases between. The CDR3 extends over 11 amino acids. Germline V lookup: CDR1 ENHRY, CDR2 SYGVKD. CDR3 region: CAISVINEQFF. The DNA for the CDR3 is TGTGCCATCAGTGTTATCAATGAGCAGTTCTTC.

The gene calls are TRBV19 and TRBJ2-3, with D possibly matching TRBD2 (6 bases). The length of the CDR3 is 16 residues. Germline V gene data show CDR1 as LNHDA and CDR2 as SQIVND (reference sequence). With 3 bases removed from V and 0 bases from J, the gap between germline ends came to 13 bases. The DNA for the CDR3 is TGTGCCAGTAGTATTTCTCCGGGGGTTAGCACAGATACGCAGTATTTT. This codes for CASSISPGVSTDTQYF.

Sample share makes this clone medium-sized. V and J are TRBV11-2 and TRBJ2-7, with TRBD1 identical over 9 bases. This CDR3 spans 14 amino acids. Losses at the gene ends were 1 base for V and 3 bases for J; bases not matched to a gene: 1. Germline values: CDR1 SGHAT, CDR2 FQNNGV. CDR3 residues: CASSLGTGVYEQYF. CDR3 DNA sequence: TGTGCCAGCAGCTTAGGGACAGGGGTCTACGAGCAGTACTTC.

The V call is TRBV19, the J call TRBJ2-3, with D possibly matching TRBD1 (5 bases). The CDR3 is 15 residues long. Trimming removed 4 bases at V and 2 bases at J, with 13 bases between. CDR1 is LNHDA, CDR2 SQIVND, per germline (reference sequence). CDR3 sequence: CASSTDTSITDTQYF. The CDR3 nucleotides are TGTGCCAGTAGTACGGACACTTCCATCACAGATACGCAGTATTTT. The full variable domain, completed using reference TRBV19 and TRBJ2-3, is DGGITQSPKYLFRKEGQNVTLSCEQNLNHDAMYWYRQDPGQGLRLIYYSQIVNDFQKGDIAEGYSVSREKKESFPLTVTSAQKNPTAFYLCASSTDTSITDTQYFGPGTRLTVL.

V usage is TRBV5-1 and J usage is TRBJ2-1, with TRBD2 matching 10 bases. The CDR3 spans 18 residues. In germline, CDR1 is SGHRS, CDR2 YFSETQ. Trimming cost V 4 bases and J 7 bases; bases outside gene matches: 17. The CDR3 DNA reads as TGCGCCAGCAGCCCGAGAGCGGGGGGGCCCGGGGTGAGAAATGAGCAGTTCTTC. Protein product: CASSPRAGGPGVRNEQFF.

The chain uses TRBV6-5 and TRBJ2-7, with D possibly being TRBD1 (7 bases). V gave up 0 bases and J gave up 4 bases, with 16 bases separating them. The germline CDR1 and CDR2 sequences are MNHEY and SVGAGI. This CDR3 is 16 amino acids long. The CDR3 protein is CASSYSLTGRFYEQYF. The CDR3 DNA reads TGTGCCAGCAGTTACTCGCTGACAGGGAGGTTTTACGAGCAGTACTTC.

Here the CDR3 reads CASSQESAGFYTEAFF. CDR3 bases: TGTGCCAGCAGCCAAGAATCGGCGGGGTTCTACACTGAAGCTTTCTTT. The V and J genes are TRBV14 and TRBJ1-1; D gene uncertain. This CDR3 region has 16 residues. Trimming removed 0 bases from V and 3 bases from J, with 14 bases in between. Germline assignment: CDR1 SGHDN and CDR2 FVKESK.

This chain connects TRBV5-4 to TRBJ2-3; 9 bases line up with TRBD1. The CDR3 consists of 15 residues. Losses at the gene ends were 4 bases for V and 6 bases for J; bases not matched to a gene: 9. In germline, CDR1 is SGHNT, CDR2 YYREEE (reference sequence). The CDR3 sequence: CASSPRTGEGDTQYF. Here the CDR3 DNA reads TGTGCCAGCAGCCCCCGGACAGGGGAAGGCGATACGCAGTATTTT. The whole variable domain, filled in from reference TRBV5-4 and TRBJ2-3, reads ETGVTQSPTHLIKTRGQQVTLRCSSQSGHNTVSWYQQALGQGPQFIFQYYREEENGRGNFPPRFSGLQFPNYSSELNVNALELDDSALYLCASSPRTGEGDTQYFGPGTRLTVL.